This is a list of T cell receptor beta chains from one sample in a study of blood T cell repertoires in COVID-19. TCRdb's table, derived via immunoSEQ multiplex PCR, lists solely in-frame clones and lacks some. The data contain fewer than 350,000 clones, about nine tenths of them singletons. Sequencing was performed on peripheral blood. The receptors derive from a woman aged 25 to 39 with COVID-19, enrolled during active disease. The CDR3 runs from the conserved cysteine through the conserved F or W. A D gene is named only where the DNA matches it firmly. Clone size appears in some rows only: once, few, many, or a class for an expanded clone.

V	D	size	J	CDR3	DNA
TRBV4-2	.	few	TRBJ2-3	CASSQDYRLTDTQYF	TGTGCCAGCAGCCAAGACTACCGACTCACAGATACGCAGTATTTT
TRBV2	TRBD1	few	TRBJ1-6	CASSRDSSYNSPLHF	TGTGCCAGCAGTAGGGACAGCTCCTATAATTCACCCCTCCACTTT
TRBV18	TRBD1	.	TRBJ1-5	CASSVGQGIWQPQHF	TGTGCCAGCTCAGTGGGACAGGGGATCTGGCAGCCCCAGCATTTT
TRBV5-4	.	once	TRBJ1-2	CASRSTGYGLYGYTF	TGTGCCAGCAGATCAACAGGGTACGGATTATATGGCTACACCTTC
TRBV15	TRBD2	.	TRBJ2-5	CATSGTKLAGIQETQYF	TGTGCCACCAGCGGGACTAAACTAGCGGGGATCCAAGAGACCCAGTACTTC
TRBV2	.	.	TRBJ1-2	CASSETRGLGGYTF	TGTGCCAGCAGTGAAACGAGGGGACTGGGCGGCTACACCTTC
TRBV3-1/TRBV3-2	.	.	TRBJ1-1	CATSPGSRVITEAFF	TGTGCCACCTCCCCGGGAAGTCGGGTCATCACTGAAGCTTTCTTT
TRBV28	.	.	TRBJ1-5	CASEYAGQPQHF	TGTGCCAGCGAGTATGCCGGTCAGCCCCAGCATTTT
TRBV27	TRBD2	.	TRBJ2-3	CASRREGLAGPYTDTQYF	TGTGCCAGCAGAAGGGAGGGGCTAGCGGGGCCTTACACAGATACGCAGTATTTT
TRBV2	.	.	TRBJ1-6	CASSVETGSPLHF	TGTGCCAGCAGTGTTGAGACAGGCTCACCCCTCCACTTT
TRBV19	TRBD1	.	TRBJ1-1	CASSIRGGRDRAEAFF	TGTGCCAGTAGTATAAGAGGGGGGAGGGACAGGGCTGAAGCTTTCTTT
TRBV2	.	.	TRBJ1-5	CASSAVGDSNQPQHF	TGTGCCAGCAGTGCCGTAGGGGATAGCAATCAGCCCCAGCATTTT
TRBV7-8	TRBD1	.	TRBJ1-5	CASSSDRGQPQHF	TGTGCCAGCAGCTCGGACAGGGGTCAGCCCCAGCATTTT
TRBV10-2	TRBD1	.	TRBJ1-2	CASSGTGGASGGYTF	TGCGCCAGCAGTGGGACAGGGGGCGCGAGTGGCGGCTACACCTTC
TRBV10-3	.	.	TRBJ1-6	CAISQRGESYNSPLHF	TGTGCCATCAGTCAGCGGGGGGAATCCTATAATTCACCCCTCCACTTT
TRBV10-3	.	.	TRBJ1-6	CAISGGNSPLHF	TGTGCCATCAGTGGCGGGAATTCACCCCTCCACTTT